The 20 T cell receptor beta chains below all came from one sample that was sequenced in a study of ipilimumab plus nivolumab after autologous stem cell transplantation. Clones were read by immunoSEQ multiplex PCR, and TCRdb kept only the in-frame ones, dropping some. The sample holds some 41,000 clones, 92% seen once. Sample: PBMCs, taken in a trial of ipilimumab plus nivolumab as post-transplant consolidation. The receptors shown here come from a male donor with multiple myeloma.

V usage is TRBV28 and J usage is TRBJ1-2; TRBD1 might be the D (6 bases). Between the trimmed V and J ends, which lost 6 bases and 4 bases, there was a span of 15 bases. Germline V lookup: CDR1 MDHEN, CDR2 SYDVKM. The CDR3 length is 14 residues. CDR3 protein: CASSSPGVSYGYTF. Here the CDR3 DNA reads TGTGCCAGCAGCTCCCCAGGGGTAAGCTATGGCTACACCTTC.

V gene TRBV7-2 combines with J gene TRBJ2-1; the match to TRBD2 covers 9 bases. CDR1 SGHTA and CDR2 FQGNSA come from the germline V gene. CDR3 length: 17 amino acids. V was clipped by 5 bases and J by 8 bases; unmatched bases: 16. DNA for the CDR3: TGTGCCAGCAGCCTCCTAGGAGGTAGCGGGAGATTCGATGAGCAGTTCTTC. Residues: CASSLLGGSGRFDEQFF.

Turning to this clone: Other DNA sequences in this sample translate to the same CDR3. The chain is built from TRBV6-1 and TRBJ1-1; D uncertain. V was pared by 0 bases and J by 3 bases, with 5 bases between. The CDR3 runs 13 residues. CDR1 is MNHNS, CDR2 SASEGT, per germline. CDR3 coding DNA: TGTGCCAGCAGTGAAGCCAGAGACACTGAAGCTTTCTTT. Translation: CASSEARDTEAFF.

The genes are TRBV10-1 and TRBJ2-7, with 7 nucleotides matching TRBD1. The V segment lost 3 bases and the J segment 5 bases; nucleotides outside the gene matches: 10. Germline values: CDR1 WNHNN, CDR2 SYGVQD (reference sequence). The length of the CDR3 is 15 residues. The CDR3 loop reads CASSDVAGGGDEQYF. The CDR3 bases are TGCGCCAGCAGTGACGTGGCAGGGGGTGGTGACGAGCAGTACTTC.

V and J are TRBV19 and TRBJ2-7; 10 positions match TRBD1. This CDR3 spans 15 amino acids. The junction had 6 bases not matched to a gene; V was cut back by 2 bases and J by 5 bases. Germline V gene lookup returns CDR1 LNHDA and CDR2 SQIVND (reference sequence). CDR3 in amino acids: CASSIPGQGYDEQYF. As DNA, the CDR3 is TGTGCCAGTAGTATACCGGGACAGGGGTACGACGAGCAGTACTTC.

The rearrangement links TRBV19 to TRBJ1-1; no definite D call. Trimming removed 10 bases from V and 2 bases from J, with 17 bases in between. Germline CDR1 LNHDA, CDR2 SQIVND (reference sequence). This CDR3 is 14 amino acids long. CDR3 nucleotide sequence: TGTGCCACCCGCTTCCGACGGGAAAACACTGAAGCTTTCTTT. This sequence encodes CATRFRRENTEAFF.

The V call is TRBV19, the J call TRBJ2-1, with D possibly being TRBD1 or TRBD2 (6 bases each). The CDR3 covers 17 residues. Per the germline V gene, CDR1 is LNHDA and CDR2 is SQIVND (reference sequence). V lost 2 bases and J lost 2, with 16 bases in between. CDR3 DNA: TGTGCCAGTAGTATACCCGGGGGCTACCCGCCCTACAATGAGCAGTTCTTC. Protein: CASSIPGGYPPYNEQFF.

The rearrangement links TRBV7-8 to TRBJ2-7, with D uncertain. Looked up from germline, CDR1 is SGHVS and CDR2 is FQNEAQ. Trimming left V 1 base short and J 5 bases short, with 12 bases between. This CDR3 spans 14 amino acids. CDR3 amino acids: CASSLGLIGDEQYF. The DNA of the CDR3 is TGTGCCAGCAGCTTAGGACTTATCGGCGACGAGCAGTACTTC.

The chain links TRBV5-8 to TRBJ2-1; D is possibly TRBD1 (5 bases). This CDR3 has 12 residues. In germline, CDR1 is SGHTS, CDR2 YDEGEE. Deletions cut 3 bases from V and 5 bases from J, with 6 bases between. The CDR3 protein is CASSWTNNEQFF. CDR3 bases: TGTGCCAGCAGCTGGACAAACAATGAGCAGTTCTTC.

The V call is TRBV28, the J call TRBJ2-3; no clear D. The CDR3 has 14 residues. Trimming left V 6 bases short and J 2 bases short, with 12 bases between. Germline V gene data show CDR1 as MDHEN and CDR2 as SYDVKM. The CDR3 reads CASRRARNTDTQYF. For the CDR3, the DNA is TGTGCCAGCAGGCGAGCGCGGAACACAGATACGCAGTATTTT. Based on the CDR3 plus reference TRBV28 and TRBJ2-3, the full variable domain is DVKVTQSSRYLVKRTGEKVFLECVQDMDHENMFWYRQDPGLGLRLIYFSYDVKMKEKGDIPEGYSVSREKKERFSLILESASTNQTSMYLCASRRARNTDTQYFGPGTRLTVL.

V is TRBV27 and J is TRBJ1-3; no firm D call. With 6 bases removed from V and 2 bases from J, the gap between germline ends came to 14 bases. Germline CDR1 MNHEY, CDR2 SMNVEV (reference sequence). This CDR3 spans 15 amino acids. CDR3 sequence (DNA): TGTGCCAGCAGCCTTGGGCGAGGGCCTGGAAACACCATATATTTT. This translates into CASSLGRGPGNTIYF.

J is TRBJ1-6 and V is TRBV2, with D possibly TRBD1 on 5 matching bases. CDR1 and CDR2 (germline): SNHLY, FYNNEI. There are 15 residues in the CDR3. V was clipped by 3 bases and J by 9 bases, with 15 bases between them. The chain's CDR3 is CASSEPAGGGSPLHF. Here the CDR3 DNA reads TGTGCCAGCAGTGAGCCGGCGGGTGGGGGTTCACCCCTCCACTTT.

The chain carries TRBV11-2 and TRBJ1-2; D remains ambiguous. CDR1 and CDR2 (germline): SGHAT, FQNNGV. The V end lost 2 bases, the J end lost 5 bases, and 15 bases lay between the germline ends. The CDR3 is 15 residues long. Written as DNA, the CDR3 is TGTGCCAGCAGCTTACAACCAGCACCCTTATATGGCTACACCTTC. It encodes CASSLQPAPLYGYTF.

The chain links TRBV7-9 to TRBJ2-1, with D perhaps being TRBD1 or TRBD2 (7 bases each). V lost 4 bases and J 6 bases, leaving 19 bases between the germline ends. Germline CDR1 reads SEHNR; CDR2 reads FQNEAQ (reference sequence). CDR3 length: 16 amino acids. Here the CDR3 DNA reads TGTGCCAGCAGCTCCTACAAGGGGGCGGGGGTCAATGAGCAGTTCTTC. Encoded protein: CASSSYKGAGVNEQFF. Complete variable domain (other parts from reference TRBV7-9 and TRBJ2-1): DTGVSQNPRHKITKRGQNVTFRCDPISEHNRLYWYRQTLGQGPEFLTYFQNEAQLEKSRLLSDRFSAERPKGSFSTLEIQRTEQGDSAMYLCASSSYKGAGVNEQFFGPGTRLTVL.

V usage is TRBV4-3 and J usage is TRBJ2-7, with a weak D call TRBD1 (5 bases). Trimming pared 3 bases from V and 4 bases from J, leaving 16 bases between. From germline, CDR1 is LGHNA and CDR2 YSLEER. The CDR3 totals 15 residues. CDR3 loop: CASSQIVGASYEQYF. The DNA for the CDR3 is TGCGCCAGCAGCCAGATTGTAGGGGCCAGTTACGAGCAGTACTTC.

The chain recombines TRBV6-1 with TRBJ1-1; no reliable D call. Trimming shortened V by 1 base and J by 6 bases, and 21 bases separated the two germline ends. In germline, CDR1 is MNHNS, CDR2 SASEGT. This CDR3 spans 17 amino acids. CDR3 protein: CASSEDTLDSRSAEAFF. CDR3 coding DNA: TGTGCCAGCAGTGAAGATACCCTCGACTCTCGCTCCGCTGAAGCTTTCTTT.

The chain joins TRBV9 to TRBJ2-1; D not resolved. CDR3 length: 14 amino acids. The germline V and J ends were trimmed by 4 bases and 2 bases, with 10 bases remaining between them. Germline V gene lookup returns CDR1 SGDLS and CDR2 YYNGEE. Here the CDR3 reads CASSPTLAYNEQFF. CDR3 coding DNA: TGTGCCAGCAGCCCCACTCTAGCCTACAATGAGCAGTTCTTC.

This sequence joins TRBV2 and TRBJ1-3; TRBD1 agrees at 7 bases. CDR1 is SNHLY and CDR2 is FYNNEI in the germline V gene. The CDR3 length is 17 residues. Trimming took 2 bases from V and 4 from J; bases not matched to a gene: 11. The CDR3 loop is CASSESGIGGPGNTIYF. The CDR3 DNA reads TGTGCCAGCAGTGAAAGCGGCATAGGGGGCCCAGGAAACACCATATATTTT.

CDR3 DNA: TGTGCCAGCAGCTTAGCGGGGACCTCCACCTACGAGCAGTACTTC. Its translation is CASSLAGTSTYEQYF. This chain uses TRBV7-9 with TRBJ2-7; D tentatively fits TRBD1 or TRBD2 (5 bases each). CDR3 length: 15 residues. Trimming took 0 bases from V and 2 from J, leaving 11 bases between them. Germline V gene data show CDR1 as SEHNR and CDR2 as FQNEAQ (reference sequence). The variable domain in full, with the rest retrieved from reference TRBV7-9 and TRBJ2-7, is DTGVSQNPRHKITKRGQNVTFRCDPISEHNRLYWYRQTLGQGPEFLTYFQNEAQLEKSRLLSDRFSAERPKGSFSTLEIQRTEQGDSAMYLCASSLAGTSTYEQYFGPGTRLTVT.

The V gene is TRBV5-1, the J gene TRBJ2-1; TRBD1 agrees at 7 bases. This CDR3 is built from 15 residues. V was clipped by 4 bases and J by 7 bases; unmatched bases: 11. CDR1 and CDR2 (germline): SGHRS, YFSETQ. Written as DNA, the CDR3 is TGCGCCAGCAGCGCCGAGACAGGGTACTTTAATGAGCAGTTCTTC. This codes for CASSAETGYFNEQFF.